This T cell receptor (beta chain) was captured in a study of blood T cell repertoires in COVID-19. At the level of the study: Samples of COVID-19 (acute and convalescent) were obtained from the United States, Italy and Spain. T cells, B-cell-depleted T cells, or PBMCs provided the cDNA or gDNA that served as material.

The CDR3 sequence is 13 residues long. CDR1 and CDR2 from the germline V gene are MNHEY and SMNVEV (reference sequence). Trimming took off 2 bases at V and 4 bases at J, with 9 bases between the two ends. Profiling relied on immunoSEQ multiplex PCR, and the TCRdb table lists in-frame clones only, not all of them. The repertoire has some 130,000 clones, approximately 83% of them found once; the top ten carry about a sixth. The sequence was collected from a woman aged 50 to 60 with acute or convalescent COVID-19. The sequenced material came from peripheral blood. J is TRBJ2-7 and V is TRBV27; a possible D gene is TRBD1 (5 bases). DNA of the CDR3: TGTGCCAGCAGTTTAGGCAGGGCGTACGAGCAGTACTTC. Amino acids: CASSLGRAYEQYF.